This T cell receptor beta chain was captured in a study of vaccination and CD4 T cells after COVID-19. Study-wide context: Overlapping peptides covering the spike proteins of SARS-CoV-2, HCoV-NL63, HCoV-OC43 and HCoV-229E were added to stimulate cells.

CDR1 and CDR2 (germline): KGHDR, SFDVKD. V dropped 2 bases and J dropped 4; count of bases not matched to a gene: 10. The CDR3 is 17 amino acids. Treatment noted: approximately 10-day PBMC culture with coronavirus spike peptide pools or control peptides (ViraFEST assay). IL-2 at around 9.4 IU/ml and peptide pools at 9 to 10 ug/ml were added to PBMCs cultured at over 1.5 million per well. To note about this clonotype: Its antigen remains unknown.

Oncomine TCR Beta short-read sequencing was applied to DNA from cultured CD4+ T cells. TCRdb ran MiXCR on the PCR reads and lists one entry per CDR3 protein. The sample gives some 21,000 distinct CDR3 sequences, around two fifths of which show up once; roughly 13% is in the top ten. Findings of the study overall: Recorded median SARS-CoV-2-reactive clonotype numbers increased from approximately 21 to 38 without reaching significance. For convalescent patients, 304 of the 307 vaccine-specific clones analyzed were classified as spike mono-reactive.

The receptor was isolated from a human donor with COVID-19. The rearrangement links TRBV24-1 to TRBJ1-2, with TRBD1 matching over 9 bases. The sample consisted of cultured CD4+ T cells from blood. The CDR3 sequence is CATSDYVRTGAPYGYTF. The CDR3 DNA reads TGTGCCACCAGTGATTATGTAAGGACAGGGGCCCCCTATGGCTACACCTTC.